The 19 T cell receptor beta chains given below trace back to one sample, sequenced in a study of blood T cell repertoires in COVID-19 (dated by TCRdb to 2019 to 2021). Library prep was done by the immunoSEQ multiplex PCR assay. The clones in this table, taken by TCRdb from immuneACCESS, are in-frame only. Not every clone is retained; where verified, under half of the shortfall comes from an unresolved V gene, and the cause of the rest is unknown. The sample table contains hundreds of thousands of clones; only one count was recorded for around 87% of them. Clones ranked in the top ten supply over 2.5% of the sample. Sequenced: peripheral blood. The receptors stem from a human donor in a cohort sampled during active COVID-19.

The chain links TRBV3-1 (or the pseudogene TRBV3-2) to TRBJ1-2, with D hard to call. The germline gives CDR1 LGHDT, CDR2 YNNKEL (reference sequence). With 4 bases removed from V and 4 bases from J, the gap between germline ends came to 16 bases. This CDR3 contains 15 residues. CDR3 residues: CASSPRTPGGYGYTF. The CDR3 bases are TGTGCCAGCAGCCCTCGGACCCCCGGAGGCTATGGCTACACCTTC.

This chain links TRBV19 with TRBJ2-2, with no clear D. The CDR3 extends over 14 amino acids. The germline V gene has CDR1 LNHDA and CDR2 SQIVND (reference sequence). V was cut by 4 bases and J by 1 base, with 7 bases left in between. The chain's CDR3 is CASSSSGNTGELFF. In nucleotides, the CDR3 is TGTGCCAGTAGTAGCTCAGGGAACACCGGGGAGCTGTTTTTT.

This chain links TRBV19 with TRBJ1-1; unclear D gene. Germline assignment: CDR1 LNHDA and CDR2 SQIVND (reference sequence). V was pared by 1 base and J by 4 bases, with 10 bases between. The CDR3 length is 14 residues. This chain's CDR3 is CASSIAQVGTEAFF. DNA of the CDR3: TGTGCCAGTAGTATAGCCCAGGTAGGCACTGAAGCTTTCTTT.

This chain links TRBV7-8 with TRBJ1-5; a possible D gene is TRBD1 (5 bases). This CDR3 contains 16 residues. Germline V gives CDR1 SGHVS, CDR2 FQNEAQ. V was shortened by 0 bases and J by 3 bases, with 12 bases between the two germline ends. The CDR3: CASSLAGPAHNQPQHF. CDR3 nucleotides: TGTGCCAGCAGCTTAGCGGGGCCGGCCCACAATCAGCCCCAGCATTTT.

The V gene is TRBV7-6, the J gene TRBJ2-2; 7 nucleotides align to TRBD1. Per germline, CDR1 SGHVS and CDR2 FNYEAQ. V was clipped by 5 bases and J by 4 bases; unmatched bases: 13. The CDR3 runs to 17 residues. The CDR3 spells CASSPGQFGPGTGELFF. The CDR3 nucleotides read TGTGCCAGCAGCCCGGGACAGTTCGGCCCCGGCACCGGGGAGCTGTTTTTT.

The chain uses TRBV5-4 and TRBJ1-3; no definite D call. Germline loops: CDR1 SGHNT, CDR2 YYREEE (reference sequence). There are 13 residues in the CDR3. V lost 2 bases, J lost 4 bases, and 7 bases lay in between. The CDR3 DNA reads as TGTGCCAGCAGCTTCTCCGAGGGAAACACCATATATTTT. Translating it yields CASSFSEGNTIYF.

The J gene is TRBJ1-2, the V gene TRBV5-1; D not resolved. V lost 0 bases to trimming and J lost 8 bases, with 11 bases between them. Germline assignment: CDR1 SGHRS and CDR2 YFSETQ. CDR3 length equals 13 residues. The CDR3 DNA follows: TGCGCCAGCAGCTTGGTAGTGAGCGAGGGCTACACCTTC. Translated: CASSLVVSEGYTF. The variable domain in full, with the rest retrieved from reference TRBV5-1 and TRBJ1-2, is KAGVTQTPRYLIKTRGQQVTLSCSPISGHRSVSWYQQTPGQGLQFLFEYFSETQRNKGNFPGRFSGRQFSNSRSEMNVSTLELGDSALYLCASSLVVSEGYTFGSGTRLTVV.

V is TRBV11-3 and J is TRBJ2-1; D is perhaps TRBD1 (6 bases). There are 15 residues in the CDR3. Deletions cut 2 bases from V and 0 bases from J, with 8 bases between. CDR1 is SGHNT, CDR2 YENEEA, per germline. The CDR3 sequence: CASSLTGSSYNEQFF. In DNA, the CDR3 is TGTGCCAGCAGCTTAACAGGGAGCTCCTACAATGAGCAGTTCTTC.

This clone was picked up one time. This chain links TRBV7-2 with TRBJ1-3; the D is unclear. Germline V gene data show CDR1 as SGHTA and CDR2 as FQGNSA. V dropped 5 bases and J dropped 2 bases, with 13 bases sitting between them. The CDR3 spans 15 residues. CDR3 amino acids: CASSHTPGTGNTIYF. The CDR3, as DNA: TGTGCCAGCAGCCACACCCCGGGGACTGGAAACACCATATATTTT.

A word on this clone: A read error may explain this, as a much larger clone is one base away. The J gene is TRBJ1-4, the V gene TRBV3-1 (or the pseudogene TRBV3-2); no clear D. CDR3 size: 14 residues. V dropped 2 bases and J dropped 0 bases, with 4 bases sitting between them. Germline V lookup: CDR1 LGHDT, CDR2 YNNKEL (reference sequence). In DNA, the CDR3 is TGTGCCAGCAGCCAACCAGCAACTAATGAAAAACTGTTTTTT. Protein sequence: CASSQPATNEKLFF.

The table lists this clone with a count of one. This chain connects TRBV27 to TRBJ1-2, with D perhaps TRBD1 (6 bases). The CDR3 runs to 13 residues. Trimming removed 5 bases from V and 4 bases from J, with 11 bases in between. The V gene's germline CDR1 is MNHEY and CDR2 SMNVEV (reference sequence). In nucleotides, the CDR3 is TGTGCCAGCAGTCCCCAGGGGCCCTATGGCTACACCTTC. Translated: CASSPQGPYGYTF.

The chain recombines TRBV9 with TRBJ1-2; 9 bases map to TRBD1. There are 15 residues in the CDR3. CDR1 is SGDLS, CDR2 YYNGEE, per germline. The ends lost 7 bases at V and 7 bases at J; junction bases unmatched: 14. The CDR3 here is CASGQSGQGSPGYTF. CDR3 coding DNA: TGTGCCAGCGGACAGTCGGGACAGGGTAGTCCTGGCTACACCTTC.

The chain uses TRBV2 and TRBJ1-5, with D hard to call. CDR1 is SNHLY and CDR2 is FYNNEI in the germline V gene. Trimming took off 1 base at V and 4 bases at J, with 5 bases between the two ends. The CDR3 covers 13 residues. CDR3 sequence (DNA): TGTGCCAGCAGTGAAGTACGGAATCAGCCCCAGCATTTT. It codes for CASSEVRNQPQHF.

This clone was recorded only once. This rearrangement joins TRBV24-1 to TRBJ2-5; 8 bases align to TRBD1. The CDR3 spans 14 residues. V trimming: 4 bases; J trimming: 1 base; junction bases outside the gene matches: 1. Germline values: CDR1 KGHDR, CDR2 SFDVKD. The DNA for the CDR3 is TGTGCCACCAGTGAGACAGGGGTCCAAGAGACCCAGTACTTC. Its protein product is CATSETGVQETQYF.

This chain links TRBV28 with TRBJ2-2; 8 bases are shared with TRBD1. There are 14 residues in the CDR3. Germline V gene data show CDR1 as MDHEN and CDR2 as SYDVKM. V was clipped by 6 bases and J by 5 bases; unmatched bases: 5. CDR3: CASRERQGTGELFF. CDR3 nucleotides: TGTGCCAGCAGGGAACGACAGGGGACCGGGGAGCTGTTTTTT.

This chain links TRBV2 with TRBJ2-2; maybe TRBD2 (5 bases). The CDR3 contains 16 residues. Between the trimmed V and J ends, which lost 7 bases and 0 bases, there was a span of 15 bases. The germline V gene encodes CDR1 SNHLY and CDR2 FYNNEI. The CDR3 reads CASMARTGTNTGELFF. The CDR3 DNA reads as TGTGCCAGCATGGCCCGGACGGGGACGAACACCGGGGAGCTGTTTTTT. Filled out from reference TRBV2 and TRBJ2-2, the complete variable domain reads EPEVTQTPSHQVTQMGQEVILRCVPISNHLYFYWYRQILGQKVEFLVSFYNNEISEKSEIFDDQFSVERPDGSNFTLKIRSTKLEDSAMYFCASMARTGTNTGELFFGEGSRLTVL.

A single count supports this clone. This rearrangement joins TRBV13 to TRBJ1-6; D gene unclear. V lost 7 bases and J 3 bases, leaving 13 bases between the germline ends. This CDR3 comprises 15 residues. CDR1 PRHDT and CDR2 FYEKMQ come from the germline V gene (reference sequence). The CDR3 nucleotides are TGTGCCAGCACCAAATCAGCAGGCTATAATTCACCCCTCCACTTT. Protein sequence: CASTKSAGYNSPLHF.

J is TRBJ2-7 and V is TRBV6-5, with D possibly TRBD1 on 6 matching bases. Per the germline V gene, CDR1 is MNHEY and CDR2 is SVGAGI. The CDR3 contains 14 residues. V gave up 4 bases and J gave up 0 bases, with 10 bases separating them. CDR3 nucleotide sequence: TGTGCCAGCAGTTTGGACAGACTCTCCTACGAGCAGTACTTC. It encodes CASSLDRLSYEQYF.

V usage is TRBV11-2 and J usage is TRBJ1-4; D not certain. Germline CDR1 SGHAT, CDR2 FQNNGV. The CDR3 is 13 amino acids. V gave up 2 bases and J gave up 8 bases, with 9 bases separating them. DNA of the CDR3: TGTGCCAGCAGCTTACACGGGTCGGAAAAACTGTTTTTT. Translation: CASSLHGSEKLFF.